This T cell receptor (beta chain) was sequenced in a study of response to subunit inactivated influenza vaccine. Study-level findings and limits: It was the authors' suggestion that each seasonal influenza vaccination recruits few new T cells.

TCRdb recomputed calls from the RT-PCR reads with MiXCR, one row per CDR3 protein. Here the sample spans 530,000 or so distinct CDR3 sequences, 10% to 15% being singletons. The table lists this clonotype with a few counts. The target antigen is unknown. The clonotype originates from a man aged 45-65 years who received an inactivated influenza vaccine. The material sequenced was PBMCs from blood, taken on the day of vaccination.

The CDR3 bases are TGTGCCAGCAGCCCGGTTATGAGCTACGAGCAGTACTTC. It yields the protein CASSPVMSYEQYF. V gene TRBV7-2 combines with J gene TRBJ2-7; D is ambiguous. Trimming stripped 5 bases from V and 3 bases from J, with 11 bases between. CDR1 SGHTA and CDR2 FQGNSA come from the germline V gene. The CDR3 consists of 13 residues. The full variable domain, completed using reference TRBV7-2 and TRBJ2-7, is GAGVSQSPSNKVTEKGKDVELRCDPISGHTALYWYRQSLGQGLEFLIYFQGNSAPDKSGLPSDRFSAERTGGSVSTLTIQRTQQEDSAVYLCASSPVMSYEQYFGPGTRLTVT.